A single T cell receptor (beta chain) is shown here with its context. Antigen specificity is unknown. Original handling: ImmunoSEQ output held junction-only sequences without quality scores, so filtering differed. Clones were sequenced by immunoSEQ multiplex PCR, and TCRdb holds only the in-frame ones, with some missing. V, J and clone size were drawn from that table, and D and trimming were deduced from the DNA. The table lists approximately 460,000 clones, 75% to 80% of them singletons. CDR1 is MDHEN, CDR2 SYDVKM, per germline. V lost 6 bases and J 3 bases, leaving 14 bases between the germline ends. The CDR3 length is 15 residues. The sample comes from a study of shared clonotypes between healthy human individuals. General study results and limits: The small donor group covered limited genetic and exposure diversity. Blood was the only sampled material, and tissue repertoires likely differ.

V is TRBV28 and J is TRBJ2-2; the D gene could be TRBD1 or TRBD2 (5 bases each). The specimen sequenced was PBMCs. This receptor was obtained from a woman in her forties in good health. Some clones in this sample may be carry-over from other donors' samples. CDR3 bases: TGTGCCAGCAGGGGGGACCTCGGCGACACCGGGGAGCTGTTTTTT. Its protein is CASRGDLGDTGELFF.